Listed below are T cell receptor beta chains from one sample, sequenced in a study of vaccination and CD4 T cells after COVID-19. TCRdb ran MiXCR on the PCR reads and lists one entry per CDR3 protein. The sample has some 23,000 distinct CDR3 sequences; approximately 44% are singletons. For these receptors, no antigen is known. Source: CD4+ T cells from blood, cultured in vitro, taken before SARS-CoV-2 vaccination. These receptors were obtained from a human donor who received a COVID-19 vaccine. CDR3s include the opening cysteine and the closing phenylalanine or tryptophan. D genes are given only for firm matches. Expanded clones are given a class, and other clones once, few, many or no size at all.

DNA: TGTACCAGCAGTAAGGACATCTCTGGGGCCAACGTCCTGACTTTC
CDR3: CTSSKDISGANVLTF
D: -
J: TRBJ2-6
size: -
V: TRBV7-3

DNA: TGTGCCAGCAGCTTAATAATCAGGGGTCTACTTAACTATGGCTACACCTTC
CDR3: CASSLIIRGLLNYGYTF
D: -
J: TRBJ1-2
size: once
V: TRBV11-2

DNA: TGTGCCAGCAGCGCCGAGGAATACCAAGAGACCCAGTACTTC
CDR3: CASSAEEYQETQYF
D: -
J: TRBJ2-5
size: -
V: TRBV12-3/TRBV12-4

DNA: TGTGCCAGCATGACAGGGGAACTTCTAAATTCACCCCTCCACTTT
CDR3: CASMTGELLNSPLHF
D: TRBD1
J: TRBJ1-6
size: -
V: TRBV2

DNA: TGTGCCAGCAGTTTGGGGGAGACGAACACTGAAGCTTTCTTT
CDR3: CASSLGETNTEAFF
D: -
J: TRBJ1-1
size: few
V: TRBV12-3/TRBV12-4

DNA: TGTGCCAGTAAAGTTCACGGGGAGGATAATTCACCCCTCCACTTT
CDR3: CASKVHGEDNSPLHF
D: -
J: TRBJ1-6
size: few
V: TRBV19

DNA: TGTGCCAGTAGTATCCAGGGGGGAGTCACTGAAGCTTTCTTT
CDR3: CASSIQGGVTEAFF
D: TRBD1
J: TRBJ1-1
size: few
V: TRBV19

DNA: TGTGCCAGCAGATCTCCGTCCGGAGTCCGAGGCACTGAAGCTTTCTTT
CDR3: CASRSPSGVRGTEAFF
D: -
J: TRBJ1-1
size: -
V: TRBV27

DNA: TGTGCCAGCAGCACCCGGGACACTCAACCTTCCAGAGAGACTAACTATGGCTACACCTTC
CDR3: CASSTRDTQPSRETNYGYTF
D: -
J: TRBJ1-2
size: medium-sized
V: TRBV21-1

DNA: TGTGCCAGCACCTGGGACTCCCTGGCTAACTATGGCTACACCTTC
CDR3: CASTWDSLANYGYTF
D: -
J: TRBJ1-2
size: -
V: TRBV6-1

DNA: TGTGCCAGCAAAGCCGGGACAGGGGCGAGTGAGCAGTACTTC
CDR3: CASKAGTGASEQYF
D: TRBD1
J: TRBJ2-7
size: -
V: TRBV6-1

DNA: TGTGCCAGCAGCCCTCGACAGGGGAACTACGAGCAGTACTTC
CDR3: CASSPRQGNYEQYF
D: TRBD1
J: TRBJ2-7
size: once
V: TRBV4-2

DNA: TGTGCCTGGAGTAGCTCGGCAGCTAATTCACCCCTCCACTTT
CDR3: CAWSSSAANSPLHF
D: -
J: TRBJ1-6
size: -
V: TRBV30

DNA: TGTGCCAGCACCGAAAGGGATAGGGGCACTGAAGCTTTCTTT
CDR3: CASTERDRGTEAFF
D: -
J: TRBJ1-1
size: -
V: TRBV6-1

DNA: TGTGCCAGCAGTTTGCGCGGGGGCACTGAAGCTTTCTTT
CDR3: CASSLRGGTEAFF
D: -
J: TRBJ1-1
size: -
V: TRBV12-3/TRBV12-4

DNA: TGTGCCAGCAGGGGAGAGATAAACTATGGCTACACCTTC
CDR3: CASRGEINYGYTF
D: -
J: TRBJ1-2
size: few
V: TRBV7-9

DNA: TGTGCCGGTAGTATGTTTCCGGACACGCCTACCTACGAGCAGTACTTC
CDR3: CAGSMFPDTPTYEQYF
D: -
J: TRBJ2-7
size: -
V: TRBV19

DNA: TGCGCCAGCAACGGAAGGACTAGCGGGGGGGCTACAGATACGCAGTATTTT
CDR3: CASNGRTSGGATDTQYF
D: TRBD2
J: TRBJ2-3
size: -
V: TRBV10-2

DNA: TGCAGTGCTAGCAAACCGACAGGGGACGGCGATCAGCCCCAGCATTTT
CDR3: CSASKPTGDGDQPQHF
D: TRBD1
J: TRBJ1-5
size: -
V: TRBV20-1

DNA: TGTGCTAGTGGTTACCAGGGAACTACAAATCAGCCCCAGCATTTT
CDR3: CASGYQGTTNQPQHF
D: -
J: TRBJ1-5
size: -
V: TRBV12-5

DNA: TGTGCCAGCAGTGACGGGGGTTTTCTTACTGAAGCTTTCTTT
CDR3: CASSDGGFLTEAFF
D: -
J: TRBJ1-1
size: -
V: TRBV6-1

DNA: TGTGCCTGGTCGCGGGGGACAGTCTCACAGCCCCAGCATTTT
CDR3: CAWSRGTVSQPQHF
D: TRBD1
J: TRBJ1-5
size: -
V: TRBV30

DNA: TGTGCCAGCAGCTTGGGCTGGGCAGGGGGCGATGGCTACACCTTC
CDR3: CASSLGWAGGDGYTF
D: TRBD1
J: TRBJ1-2
size: few
V: TRBV7-9

DNA: TGTGCCAGCAGCCAAGTGAGAGCGGCCACAGATACGCAGTATTTT
CDR3: CASSQVRAATDTQYF
D: -
J: TRBJ2-3
size: -
V: TRBV3-1

DNA: TGTGCCAGCAGTTTTATGGAGAGGGATCAGCCCCAGCATTTT
CDR3: CASSFMERDQPQHF
D: -
J: TRBJ1-5
size: -
V: TRBV28

DNA: TGTGCCAGCAGTAGTAATGAGCAGTTCTTC
CDR3: CASSSNEQFF
D: -
J: TRBJ2-1
size: -
V: TRBV27

DNA: TGCGCCAGCAGTTTAGGCCCGTATTCCGAGCAGTACTTC
CDR3: CASSLGPYSEQYF
D: -
J: TRBJ2-7
size: -
V: TRBV10-1

DNA: TGTGCCAGCGCACTGGGGGCGTCCCACACTGAAGCTTTCTTT
CDR3: CASALGASHTEAFF
D: -
J: TRBJ1-1
size: -
V: TRBV7-9

DNA: TGTGCCAGCAGCTTAATCGAGAGTTCACCCCTCCACTTT
CDR3: CASSLIESSPLHF
D: -
J: TRBJ1-6
size: -
V: TRBV11-1

DNA: TGTGCCAGCAGTTTAGCCCTTACGGGGGAAGAGACCCAGTACTTC
CDR3: CASSLALTGEETQYF
D: -
J: TRBJ2-5
size: -
V: TRBV27

DNA: TGTGCCAGCCGCCCCGAGGGCCAAGAGACCCAGTACTTC
CDR3: CASRPEGQETQYF
D: -
J: TRBJ2-5
size: few
V: TRBV6-4

DNA: TGTGCCAGCAGCGTCCGACTAGCGGGGAGCCAAGAGACCCAGTACTTC
CDR3: CASSVRLAGSQETQYF
D: TRBD2
J: TRBJ2-5
size: -
V: TRBV9

DNA: TGCGCCAGCAGCTTGGATCTAGCGGGGGGGCGGGATACGCAGTATTTT
CDR3: CASSLDLAGGRDTQYF
D: TRBD2
J: TRBJ2-3
size: -
V: TRBV5-1

DNA: TGTGCCAATAATCCGGGACAGGGATACGAGCAGTACTTC
CDR3: CANNPGQGYEQYF
D: TRBD1
J: TRBJ2-7
size: few
V: TRBV10-3

DNA: TGCAGTGCTAGATTTGTGGGACTAGCGGGGGGCTTTACCTACAATGAGCAGTTCTTC
CDR3: CSARFVGLAGGFTYNEQFF
D: TRBD2
J: TRBJ2-1
size: -
V: TRBV20-1

DNA: TGTGCCAGCAGCCCGAACAGGGATTACACCGGGGAGCTGTTTTTT
CDR3: CASSPNRDYTGELFF
D: -
J: TRBJ2-2
size: few
V: TRBV6-7

DNA: TGTGCCAGTTCCGCGACTAGCGGGGGTGGGTCCTACAATGAGCAGTTCTTC
CDR3: CASSATSGGGSYNEQFF
D: TRBD2
J: TRBJ2-1
size: once
V: TRBV5-4

DNA: TGTGCCAGCTCACCACCCCAGGGAGGGGACAATGAGCAGTTCTTC
CDR3: CASSPPQGGDNEQFF
D: TRBD2
J: TRBJ2-1
size: once
V: TRBV18

DNA: TGTGCCAGCAGTGAGGGTCAAGAGACAGAGCAGTTCTTC
CDR3: CASSEGQETEQFF
D: -
J: TRBJ2-1
size: -
V: TRBV2

DNA: TGTGCCATCAGTGAGTTTAGGGCTAGTACAGATACGCAGTATTTT
CDR3: CAISEFRASTDTQYF
D: -
J: TRBJ2-3
size: -
V: TRBV10-3

DNA: TGTGCCAGCACTGGACCCTATTCCTCTAACACCGGGGAGCTGTTTTTT
CDR3: CASTGPYSSNTGELFF
D: -
J: TRBJ2-2
size: -
V: TRBV25-1

DNA: TGTGCCAGCAGTGCCAACAGGGATCCTCTCTATGGCTACACCTTC
CDR3: CASSANRDPLYGYTF
D: -
J: TRBJ1-2
size: few
V: TRBV2

DNA: TGTGCCAGCACACGAGGAGGGACAAACTATGGCTACACCTTC
CDR3: CASTRGGTNYGYTF
D: -
J: TRBJ1-2
size: -
V: TRBV5-4

DNA: TGTGCCAGCAGTTTATCTTGGAGGACAGGGACCCGCTACGAGCAGTACTTC
CDR3: CASSLSWRTGTRYEQYF
D: TRBD1
J: TRBJ2-7
size: -
V: TRBV12-3/TRBV12-4

DNA: TGCAGTGCTAGAGATCCGAACGGAATGAACACTGAAGCTTTCTTT
CDR3: CSARDPNGMNTEAFF
D: -
J: TRBJ1-1
size: -
V: TRBV20-1

DNA: TGTGCCAGCAGCCCCGCAGGGGGCAACACTGAAGCTTTCTTT
CDR3: CASSPAGGNTEAFF
D: TRBD1
J: TRBJ1-1
size: few
V: TRBV11-3

DNA: TGTGCCAGCAACCCTAGCGGGTTTCAAGAGACCCAGTACTTC
CDR3: CASNPSGFQETQYF
D: TRBD2
J: TRBJ2-5
size: -
V: TRBV6-2/TRBV6-3

DNA: TGTGCCAGCAGTTATTCCCCGACAGGAATAGCCTATAATTCACCCCTCCACTTT
CDR3: CASSYSPTGIAYNSPLHF
D: -
J: TRBJ1-6
size: few
V: TRBV6-5

DNA: TGTGCCTGGAGTGAGGACCCCGGGCTTTACTATGGCTACACCTTC
CDR3: CAWSEDPGLYYGYTF
D: -
J: TRBJ1-2
size: -
V: TRBV30

DNA: TGTGCCAGCAGCTTAACGACTCCGCAGGGAGGAAACACCATATATTTT
CDR3: CASSLTTPQGGNTIYF
D: -
J: TRBJ1-3
size: few
V: TRBV7-9